One TCR beta chain is described in this entry. CDR3 length: 18 amino acids. Germline V gene lookup returns CDR1 LGHDT and CDR2 YNNKEL (reference sequence). After removal of 4 bases from V and 4 bases from J, the junction contained 15 bases not matched to a gene. As handled by the study authors: Researchers report that nucleated cell counts were estimated from reference gene primer amplification. Here immunoSEQ multiplex PCR was the method, and the copy in TCRdb shows in-frame clones only, minus some. V and J calls and clone size are those listed in that table; D and trimming were worked out from the DNA. The sample records some 150,000 clones, around 91% being singletons. The data belong to a study of blood T cell repertoires in COVID-19. Study at large: Italy, Spain and the United States were the sources of the convalescent and acute COVID-19 samples. Nucleic acid was either cDNA or gDNA, and it came from T cells, B-cell-depleted T cells, or PBMCs.

Sequences were obtained from peripheral blood. The source is an older woman with active COVID-19. The chain links TRBV3-1 (or the pseudogene TRBV3-2) to TRBJ2-1, with 8 bases aligning to TRBD2. CDR3 in DNA: TGTGCCAGCAGCCCCCCCCCGGAGCGGGAGTCAGTGTACAATGAGCAGTTCTTC. Its translation is CASSPPPERESVYNEQFF.